The 27 T cell receptor beta chains listed next were all sequenced from one sample in a study of cytomegalovirus exposure and HLA in healthy donors (dated by TCRdb to the late 2010s). The protocol used for the library was the immunoSEQ multiplex PCR assay. For the multiplex PCR, a mixture combining 60 forward primers for TCR Vbeta segments and 13 reverse primers for TCR Jbeta segments was used. The table was pulled from immuneACCESS by TCRdb, which kept in-frame rearrangements only. Such tables lose some clones; where checked, under half of the loss comes from unresolved V genes, and the rest has no known cause. The sample table holds 160,000 or so clones, of which approximately 80% were seen once. The ten largest make up approximately 10% of the sample. Sequencing was done on a sample of PBMCs. The receptors derive from a man younger than 30 in good health and CMV-seropositive.

In this sample, this clone turned up once. The chain couples TRBV27 to TRBJ1-2, with D maybe TRBD1 (6 bases). This CDR3 comprises 13 residues. From germline, CDR1 is MNHEY and CDR2 SMNVEV (reference sequence). The V end lost 6 bases, the J end lost 3 bases, and 11 bases lay between the germline ends. In DNA, the CDR3 is TGTGCCAGCAGGTTACAGGGCGACTATGGCTACACCTTC. Amino acids: CASRLQGDYGYTF.

This clone was detected a few times. The V gene is TRBV29-1, the J gene TRBJ2-7, with a possible D match to TRBD2 (6 bases). The CDR3 contains 14 residues. The germline CDR1 and CDR2 sequences are SQVTM and ANQGSEA. Between the trimmed V and J ends, which lost 0 bases and 2 bases, there was a span of 11 bases. The DNA for the CDR3 is TGCAGCGTTGAAGACCCGGGGGACCCCTACGAGCAGTACTTC. Translated, it gives CSVEDPGDPYEQYF.

The rearrangement links TRBV28 to TRBJ2-7, with no clear D. Germline V gene lookup returns CDR1 MDHEN and CDR2 SYDVKM. Trimming left V 2 bases short and J 3 bases short, with 8 bases between. The CDR3 consists of 13 residues. CDR3 DNA sequence: TGTGCCAGCAGTTTAGGGCCCCACTACGAGCAGTACTTC. Translation: CASSLGPHYEQYF.

This chain's CDR3 is CASSQGRAVNTEAFF. The CDR3 nucleotides read TGCGCCAGCAGCCAGGGGAGGGCCGTGAACACTGAAGCTTTCTTT. The chain uses TRBV4-1 and TRBJ1-1; D is uncertain. Trimming removed 3 bases from V and 0 bases from J, with 11 bases in between. The CDR3 is 15 residues long. CDR1 MGHRA and CDR2 YSYEKL come from the germline V gene.

The V gene is TRBV5-1, the J gene TRBJ2-7, with TRBD2 as a possible D gene (7 bases). This CDR3 has 13 residues. Trimming shortened V by 5 bases and J by 7 bases, and 16 bases separated the two germline ends. Germline values: CDR1 SGHRS, CDR2 YFSETQ. The CDR3 reads CASSLTGGWEQYF. In nucleotides, the CDR3 is TGCGCCAGCAGTTTGACGGGGGGCTGGGAGCAGTACTTC.

The chain joins TRBV10-3 to TRBJ1-3; no reliable D call. Germline V lookup: CDR1 ENHRY, CDR2 SYGVKD. The CDR3 is 14 residues long. V lost 6 bases and J lost 1, with 10 bases in between. As DNA, the CDR3 is TGTGCCATCAGCCAGGCTCCTTCTGGAAACACCATATATTTT. Translated: CAISQAPSGNTIYF.

This chain uses TRBV30 with TRBJ1-4, with D perhaps matching TRBD1 (5 bases). The CDR3 contains 13 residues. Germline CDR1 and CDR2: GTSNPN and SVGIG (reference sequence). V lost 2 bases, J lost 12 bases, and 16 bases lay in between. The CDR3 sequence is CAWSRGGPMELFF. In DNA form, the CDR3 reads TGTGCCTGGAGTAGGGGTGGCCCCATGGAACTGTTTTTT.

V gene TRBV7-6 combines with J gene TRBJ2-1; D may be TRBD2 (6 bases). The CDR3 is made up of 16 amino acids. Germline V gene lookup returns CDR1 SGHVS and CDR2 FNYEAQ. Deletions cut 1 base from V and 3 bases from J, with 13 bases between. CDR3 nucleotides: TGTGCCAGCAGCTTAGATAGCGGCAGGGTCTACAATGAGCAGTTCTTC. Translating it yields CASSLDSGRVYNEQFF.

The chain is built from TRBV11-2 and TRBJ2-7, with 10 nucleotides matching TRBD1. CDR1 is SGHAT, CDR2 FQNNGV, per germline. The CDR3 loop spans 14 amino acids. V lost 5 bases to trimming and J lost 2 bases; unmatched junction nucleotides: 3. Written as DNA, the CDR3 is TGTGCCAGCAGCCCAGGGACAGGGGCCTACGAGCAGTACTTC. The encoded protein is CASSPGTGAYEQYF.

A single count supports this clone. For the CDR3, the DNA is TGTGCCAGCAGCCCGGTTCGGGACACCTACGAGCAGTACTTC. Its translation is CASSPVRDTYEQYF. The V gene is TRBV5-5, the J gene TRBJ2-7; weak D call: TRBD1 (6 bases). CDR3 length: 14 amino acids. Per germline, CDR1 SGHKS and CDR2 YYEKEE (reference sequence). V lost 4 bases and J 2 bases, leaving 13 bases between the germline ends. The entire variable domain, with the rest obtained from reference TRBV5-5 and TRBJ2-7, is as follows: DAGVTQSPTHLIKTRGQQVTLRCSPISGHKSVSWYQQVLGQGPQFIFQYYEKEERGRGNFPDRFSARQFPNYSSELNVNALLLGDSALYLCASSPVRDTYEQYFGPGTRLTVT.

V and J are TRBV27 and TRBJ2-3, with TRBD2 matching 11 bases. Trimming at V came to 5 bases and at J to 5 bases, leaving 18 bases not matched to a gene. The CDR3 covers 19 residues. The germline V gene has CDR1 MNHEY and CDR2 SMNVEV (reference sequence). In DNA, the CDR3 is TGTGCCAGCAGTCCGAGCCCCCTTTGGGAGACTAGCGGGAAAGATACGCAGTATTTT. Amino acid sequence: CASSPSPLWETSGKDTQYF.

The genes are TRBV28 and TRBJ1-2; TRBD1 agrees at 9 bases. The CDR3 extends over 16 amino acids. Per the germline V gene, CDR1 is MDHEN and CDR2 is SYDVKM. The ends lost 2 bases at V and 8 bases at J; junction bases unmatched: 12. The CDR3 sequence: CASSLRGTGSHQGYTF. CDR3 sequence (DNA): TGTGCCAGCAGTTTAAGGGGGACAGGGAGTCATCAGGGCTACACCTTC.

This chain uses TRBV13 with TRBJ2-7, with D possibly being TRBD1 (5 bases). The ends were cut back, 3 bases at V and 3 bases at J, with 9 bases in the middle. The germline V gene encodes CDR1 PRHDT and CDR2 FYEKMQ (reference sequence). This CDR3 spans 13 amino acids. CDR3 in DNA: TGTGCCAGCAGCTTCAGACAGAACTACGAGCAGTACTTC. Translation gives CASSFRQNYEQYF.

The V gene is TRBV7-9, the J gene TRBJ1-1; D perhaps matches TRBD1 (5 bases). CDR3 length: 14 amino acids. The V end was cut by 5 bases, the J end by 0 bases, with 10 bases between. Germline assignment: CDR1 SEHNR and CDR2 FQNEAQ (reference sequence). The CDR3 region has the DNA TGTGCCAGCAGCGTGGGACTGATGAACACTGAAGCTTTCTTT. It encodes CASSVGLMNTEAFF.

The chain carries TRBV12-5 and TRBJ2-6; 8 nucleotides line up with TRBD1. The CDR3 has 16 residues. Germline trimming cut 1 base from V and 1 base from J; bases unmatched to any gene: 0. Germline CDR1 is LGHNT and CDR2 is FRNRAP. The CDR3 nucleotides are TGTGCTAGTGGTTTGGGGACAGGGTCTGGGGCCAACGTCCTGACTTTC. Its translation is CASGLGTGSGANVLTF.

The chain couples TRBV6-5 to TRBJ1-1; tentatively, D is TRBD1 (6 bases). V was cut by 8 bases and J by 10 bases, with 14 bases left in between. The V gene's germline CDR1 is MNHEY and CDR2 SVGAGI. The CDR3 spans 11 residues. The CDR3 loop is CASSGNRAAFF. The CDR3 coding sequence is TGTGCCAGCTCGGGCAACAGGGCAGCTTTCTTT.

This clone was seen only once. The V call is TRBV13, the J call TRBJ2-1; D is possibly TRBD2 (5 bases). V was trimmed by 7 bases and J by 6 bases, leaving 16 bases between them. CDR3 length: 14 amino acids. In germline, CDR1 is PRHDT, CDR2 FYEKMQ (reference sequence). CDR3 coding DNA: TGTGCCAGCAAGTTCGGGGAAGCGACCAATGAGCAGTTCTTC. Amino acids: CASKFGEATNEQFF.

This clone is a singleton in its sample. Because the CDR3 is missing its conserved closing phenylalanine or tryptophan, this is likely a read error. V usage is TRBV4-1 and J usage is TRBJ1-6, with a tentative D call TRBD1 (5 bases). Per the germline V gene, CDR1 is MGHRA and CDR2 is YSYEKL. Between the trimmed V and J ends, which lost 1 base and 8 bases, there was a span of 9 bases. The CDR3 sequence is 14 residues long. CDR3 sequence reads: CASSQVQGDSPLHL. CDR3 in DNA: TGCGCCAGCAGCCAAGTCCAGGGCGATTCACCCCTCCACCTT.

The V gene is TRBV29-1, the J gene TRBJ1-1; D is possibly TRBD1 (6 bases). V was pared by 5 bases and J by 0 bases, with 19 bases between. CDR3 size: 16 residues. CDR1 and CDR2 from the germline V gene are SQVTM and ANQGSEA. This CDR3 is CSVMLGGYVMNTEAFF. The CDR3 DNA sequence: TGCAGCGTTATGCTAGGGGGATATGTCATGAACACTGAAGCTTTCTTT.

This rearrangement joins TRBV11-2 to TRBJ2-3; weak D call: TRBD2 (7 bases). The germline V and J ends were trimmed by 5 bases and 7 bases, with 22 bases remaining between them. Germline assignment: CDR1 SGHAT and CDR2 FQNNGV. The CDR3 extends over 16 amino acids. In nucleotides, the CDR3 is TGTGCCAGCAGCCGAACAGTTAGTGGGGGGGCGTATACGCAGTATTTT. Translation gives CASSRTVSGGAYTQYF.

This chain connects TRBV4-1 to TRBJ1-4, with D perhaps matching TRBD1 (5 bases). V was clipped by 3 bases and J by 3 bases, with 8 bases between them. Germline CDR1 is MGHRA and CDR2 is YSYEKL. The CDR3 runs 14 residues. The CDR3 region is CASSQGGPNEKLFF. As DNA, the CDR3 is TGCGCCAGCAGCCAGGGGGGTCCTAATGAAAAACTGTTTTTT.

The V call is TRBV5-1, the J call TRBJ2-5; D is ambiguous. Between the trimmed V and J ends, which lost 1 base and 0 bases, there was a span of 7 bases. The CDR3 loop spans 14 amino acids. Germline CDR1 and CDR2: SGHRS and YFSETQ. The DNA of the CDR3 is TGCGCCAGCAGCTTGTCTACGTACCAAGAGACCCAGTACTTC. Its translation: CASSLSTYQETQYF.

The CDR3 DNA reads as TGTGCCAGCAGTGGGGGTCTGGGAGCCTACGAGCAGTACTTC. This codes for CASSGGLGAYEQYF. The V call is TRBV2, the J call TRBJ2-7; a possible D gene is TRBD2 (5 bases). The CDR3 is 14 residues long. V dropped 4 bases and J dropped 2 bases, with 12 bases sitting between them. CDR1 and CDR2 (germline): SNHLY, FYNNEI.

The rearrangement links TRBV7-9 to TRBJ2-1, with 12 bases fitting TRBD2. The CDR3 sequence is 17 residues long. The V gene end was trimmed by 5 bases and the J gene end by 8 bases; junction bases not matched to a gene: 13. The germline V gene encodes CDR1 SEHNR and CDR2 FQNEAQ (reference sequence). The CDR3 spells CASSGEPLAGGPHEQFF. CDR3 in DNA: TGTGCCAGCAGCGGTGAACCACTAGCGGGAGGCCCCCATGAGCAGTTCTTC.

This sequence joins TRBV6-4 and TRBJ2-7; 7 positions match TRBD1. Per germline, CDR1 MRHNA and CDR2 SNTAGT. Unmatched junction bases numbered 2, after V lost 4 bases and J lost 5 bases. The CDR3 length is 12 residues. The CDR3 nucleotides are TGTGCCAGCAGTGGAGGGGGCCACGAGCAGTACTTC. Residues: CASSGGGHEQYF.

Here the CDR3 DNA reads TGTGCCAGCTCACCCCCCTCGTCCAATGAGCAGTTCTTC. Protein: CASSPPSSNEQFF. The V gene is TRBV18, the J gene TRBJ2-1, with D unresolved. Germline CDR1 is KGHSH and CDR2 is LQKENI. Trimming stripped 3 bases from V and 6 bases from J, with 9 bases between. CDR3 length equals 13 residues.

The V call is TRBV7-9, the J call TRBJ2-7; 9 nucleotides agree with TRBD2. This CDR3 spans 13 amino acids. Germline CDR1 and CDR2: SEHNR and FQNEAQ (reference sequence). After removal of 6 bases from V and 9 bases from J, the junction contained 9 bases not matched to a gene. The CDR3 spells CASSQNGAGGQYF. The CDR3 DNA is TGTGCCAGCAGTCAGAACGGAGCGGGAGGGCAGTACTTC.